This T cell receptor beta chain is drawn from a study of cytomegalovirus exposure and HLA in healthy donors. Study context: T cells numbering around 180 million yielded more than 95 million unique TCR beta sequences in an earlier analysis. Study results and limitations: In a later analysis, TCR beta V- and J-gene trimming showed a link to a missense DCLRE1C variant.

Turning to this clone: Its antigen is undetermined.

The PCR contained 60 Vbeta and 13 Jbeta primers. Only in-frame clones appear in the TCRdb table, and some are missing; sequencing was by immunoSEQ multiplex PCR. The sample lists some 150,000 clones, 55% to 80% occurring once. Germline CDR1 reads MGHDK; CDR2 reads SYGVNS. The length of the CDR3 is 13 residues. J was trimmed by 4 bases and V by 8 bases; bases with no gene match: 5. V is TRBV25-1 and J is TRBJ2-7; TRBD2 matches at 10 bases. The receptor was derived from a human donor in good health. The specimen sequenced was PBMCs. CDR3 bases: TGTGCCAGCTCACTAGCGGGATCGTACGAGCAGTACTTC. Translated, it gives CASSLAGSYEQYF.